This T cell receptor beta chain stems from a study of PD-1 blockade in classical Hodgkin lymphoma. About the study: Nivolumab 3 mg/kg was given intravenously every 2 weeks.

Study results and caveats: At C4D1, TCR diversity had climbed significantly for CD4+ cells, though not for CD8+ cells.

The germline V gene encodes CDR1 PRHDT and CDR2 FYEKMQ (reference sequence). V was shortened by 0 bases and J by 0 bases, with 17 bases between the two germline ends. This CDR3 contains 18 residues. All patients experienced relapse after autologous stem cell transplantation, and brentuximab vedotin exposure was variable. Profiled with immunoSEQ multiplex PCR; TCRdb holds only in-frame clones, not every one. The profile shows about 41,000 clones, around 75% of them singletons. As regards this clone: Its specificity is not known.

This material consisted of peripheral blood mononuclear cells (PBMCs), taken at baseline. The chain uses TRBV13 and TRBJ1-1; D not resolved. This TCR was recovered from a human donor with classical Hodgkin lymphoma. The CDR3 reads CASSLGGSDGGMNTEAFF. In DNA, the CDR3 is TGTGCCAGCAGCTTAGGAGGGTCGGATGGTGGCATGAACACTGAAGCTTTCTTT.